The T cell receptor beta chain under discussion was sequenced for a study of OX40 agonist ivuxolimab in advanced cancers. Study-wide results and limits: Some of the nonresponding patients also showed low levels of normalized T-cell clonal expansion.

With baseline, cycle 4 day 1, and cycle 7 day 1 as timepoints, blood was sampled. This clone was detected only a few times. The target antigen is unknown. V lost 0 bases, J lost 4 bases, and 5 bases stayed unmatched. Germline assignment: CDR1 SGDLS and CDR2 YYNGEE. There are 15 residues in the CDR3. The data were produced by immunoSEQ multiplex PCR, yet TCRdb's version contains in-frame clones alone and is incomplete. The sample gives 50,000 or so clones, 85% of which show up once; 4.5% to 5.5% is in the top ten. This TCR was sampled from an adult with an advanced solid tumor such as melanoma, head and neck, liver or kidney cancer. The sequencing here drew on CD4+ or CD8+ T cells sorted from blood, taken in a trial of the OX40 agonist ivuxolimab. The chain links TRBV9 to TRBJ1-2, with 8 bases matching TRBD1. Written as DNA, the CDR3 is TGTGCCAGCAGCGTAGGGCAGGGGGCCGGCTATGGCTACACCTTC. Its translation is CASSVGQGAGYGYTF.